The 26 T cell receptor beta chains listed next were all sequenced from one sample in a study of cytomegalovirus exposure and HLA in healthy donors. This PCR relied on a set of 60 Vbeta primers and 13 Jbeta primers. Assay: immunoSEQ multiplex PCR; the TCRdb copy retains only in-frame clones and omits some. The table lists roughly 97,000 clones, roughly four fifths of them singletons. Sequenced material: PBMCs. These receptors were obtained from a man aged 35 to 55 in good health and CMV-seropositive.

V usage is TRBV5-4 and J usage is TRBJ2-3; D might be TRBD1 (6 bases). V dropped 9 bases and J dropped 1 base, with 24 bases sitting between them. The germline V gene encodes CDR1 SGHNT and CDR2 YYREEE (reference sequence). The CDR3 is 17 amino acids. The CDR3: CAIHTFTGTKGTDTQYF. The CDR3 DNA sequence: TGTGCCATCCACACGTTCACCGGGACAAAAGGCACAGATACGCAGTATTTT.

This clone was recorded once. The chain couples TRBV15 to TRBJ2-3; TRBD2 matches at 7 bases. Per the germline V gene, CDR1 is LNHNV and CDR2 is YYDKDF (reference sequence). The CDR3 consists of 15 residues. Trimming at V came to 4 bases and at J to 3 bases, leaving 7 bases not matched to a gene. Written as DNA, the CDR3 is TGTGCCACCAGCATCCAAGGGAGGGCAACAGATACGCAGTATTTT. Its translation is CATSIQGRATDTQYF. The full variable domain, in which reference TRBV15 and TRBJ2-3 provide the parts outside the CDR3, is DAMVIQNPRYQVTQFGKPVTLSCSQTLNHNVMYWYQQKSSQAPKLLFHYYDKDFNNEADTPDNFQSRRPNTSFCFLDIRSPGLGDTAMYLCATSIQGRATDTQYFGPGTRLTVL.

The J gene is TRBJ2-7, the V gene TRBV19; 8 bases map to TRBD1. This CDR3 is built from 16 residues. V trimming: 6 bases; J trimming: 2 bases; junction bases outside the gene matches: 12. Germline V CDR1 and CDR2: LNHDA, SQIVND (reference sequence). The CDR3 bases are TGTGCCAGTAGCGCAGGGGGCAGATTTAATACCTACGAGCAGTACTTC. It is translated as CASSAGGRFNTYEQYF.

The V gene is TRBV9, the J gene TRBJ2-3; 13 nucleotides agree with TRBD2. Germline V gene lookup returns CDR1 SGDLS and CDR2 YYNGEE. The CDR3 consists of 18 residues. J lost 7 bases, V lost 0 bases, and 11 bases had no gene match. Written as DNA, the CDR3 is TGTGCCAGCAGCGTAGGTCCTAGGACTAGCGGGAGTGGGTATACGCAGTATTTT. Translation: CASSVGPRTSGSGYTQYF. Variable domain in full (rest from reference TRBV9 and TRBJ2-3): DSGVTQTPKHLITATGQRVTLRCSPRSGDLSVYWYQQSLDQGLQFLIQYYNGEERAKGNILERFSAQQFPDLHSELNLSSLELGDSALYFCASSVGPRTSGSGYTQYFGPGTRLTVL.

The rearrangement uses TRBV6-5 and TRBJ1-1; possibly TRBD1 for D (6 bases). Germline V gene sequence: CDR1 MNHEY, CDR2 SVGAGI. V was pared by 5 bases and J by 0 bases, with 13 bases between. This CDR3 spans 15 amino acids. CDR3 residues: CASSPDSALNTEAFF. CDR3 bases: TGTGCCAGCAGTCCGGACAGTGCCTTGAACACTGAAGCTTTCTTT.

The V call is TRBV2, the J call TRBJ2-2, with TRBD2 identical over 12 bases. Germline lookup yields CDR1 SNHLY and CDR2 FYNNEI. V gave up 3 bases and J gave up 0 bases; unmatched junction bases: 8. The CDR3 runs to 19 residues. The CDR3 region is CASSEALGLAGSNTGELFF. Here the CDR3 DNA reads TGTGCCAGCAGTGAGGCCCTAGGACTAGCGGGATCGAACACCGGGGAGCTGTTTTTT.

The gene calls are TRBV7-8 and TRBJ2-1; TRBD1 aligns across 11 bases. Germline V lookup: CDR1 SGHVS, CDR2 FQNEAQ. This CDR3 spans 18 amino acids. J lost 0 bases, V lost 1 base, and 5 bases had no gene match. CDR3 bases: TGTGCCAGCAGCTTAGTGTTCGGGACAGGGGGCTCCTACAATGAGCAGTTCTTC. Its translation is CASSLVFGTGGSYNEQFF. Variable domain in full (rest from reference TRBV7-8 and TRBJ2-1): GAGVSQSPRYKVAKRGQDVALRCDPISGHVSLFWYQQALGQGPEFLTYFQNEAQLDKSGLPSDRFFAERPEGSVSTLKIQRTQQEDSAVYLCASSLVFGTGGSYNEQFFGPGTRLTVL.

This chain connects TRBV6-5 to TRBJ2-5; 9 bases match TRBD2. The tail of the sequence fits TRBJ2-7 better, so the J call may be wrong. Germline V gene sequence: CDR1 MNHEY, CDR2 SVGAGI. CDR3 length equals 13 residues. Here the CDR3 DNA reads TGTGCCAGTGGCGGGGGGGCCATCTACGAGCAGTACTTC. This sequence encodes CASGGGAIYEQYF.

This clone was recorded a few times. The chain has TRBV6-5 and TRBJ2-5; 7 positions match TRBD1. Trimming took 1 base from V and 7 from J; bases not matched to a gene: 12. CDR3 length: 16 amino acids. The V gene's germline CDR1 is MNHEY and CDR2 SVGAGI. In DNA form, the CDR3 reads TGTGCCAGCAGTTACTGGTTAGGGGGCCAGCCGGGGACCCAGTACTTC. Amino acids: CASSYWLGGQPGTQYF.

The rearrangement joins TRBV28 to TRBJ1-1; D is undetermined. Trimming left V 3 bases short and J 3 bases short, with 5 bases between. From germline, CDR1 is MDHEN and CDR2 SYDVKM. CDR3 size: 12 residues. For the CDR3, the DNA is TGTGCCAGCAGTTTGAGGGACACTGAAGCTTTCTTT. This codes for CASSLRDTEAFF.

The genes are TRBV5-6 and TRBJ1-5; D possibly corresponds to TRBD1 (5 bases). With 2 bases removed from V and 0 bases from J, the gap between germline ends came to 15 bases. The CDR3 runs to 17 residues. The germline V gene has CDR1 SGHDT and CDR2 YYEEEE. CDR3 sequence (DNA): TGTGCCAGCAGCTTCAGCGGGGGGAGTTATAGCAATCAGCCCCAGCATTTT. This gives the protein CASSFSGGSYSNQPQHF.

The chain employs TRBV7-9 and TRBJ2-3; 8 bases line up with TRBD2. The germline CDR1 and CDR2 sequences are SEHNR and FQNEAQ (reference sequence). The ends lost 8 bases at V and 4 bases at J; junction bases unmatched: 8. The CDR3 is 14 residues long. CDR3 residues: CASVPSGRSDTQYF. DNA of the CDR3: TGTGCCAGCGTTCCCAGCGGGAGATCAGATACGCAGTATTTT.

The chain couples TRBV5-1 to TRBJ2-1; TRBD2 agrees at 12 bases. The V segment lost 4 bases and the J segment 5 bases; nucleotides outside the gene matches: 13. The CDR3 runs to 18 residues. Germline CDR1 is SGHRS and CDR2 is YFSETQ. CDR3 nucleotide sequence: TGCGCCAGCAGCAAAACCCAGCGGACTAGCGGGAACAACAATGAGCAGTTCTTC. Translation: CASSKTQRTSGNNNEQFF.

The chain has TRBV5-1 and TRBJ2-7; D is undetermined. The CDR3 covers 16 residues. Germline V gives CDR1 SGHRS, CDR2 YFSETQ. The germline V and J ends were trimmed by 0 bases and 2 bases, with 15 bases remaining between them. In DNA form, the CDR3 reads TGCGCCAGCAGCTTGGAATCTGCCTACTCCCCCTACGAGCAGTACTTC. Translated: CASSLESAYSPYEQYF.

The chain carries TRBV28 and TRBJ2-7; 8 nucleotides match TRBD1. With 3 bases clipped from V and 9 bases from J, the junction kept 7 bases outside the gene matches. From germline, CDR1 is MDHEN and CDR2 SYDVKM. The CDR3 has 13 residues. The CDR3 DNA reads TGTGCCAGCAGTTTGGGACAGGCACCCGCGCAGTACTTC. It specifies CASSLGQAPAQYF.

This clone appeared a single time. The chain is built from TRBV4-1 and TRBJ2-3, with D perhaps TRBD2 (6 bases). V gave up 6 bases and J gave up 0 bases, with 19 bases separating them. This CDR3 is built from 17 residues. Germline CDR1 MGHRA, CDR2 YSYEKL. The CDR3 region has the DNA TGCGCCAGCAGACCCATCGGGAGTGTCCGTAGCACAGATACGCAGTATTTT. This gives the protein CASRPIGSVRSTDTQYF.

V is TRBV27 and J is TRBJ2-2; 10 nucleotides agree with TRBD2. The germline V gene encodes CDR1 MNHEY and CDR2 SMNVEV (reference sequence). This CDR3 has 17 amino acids. The J segment lost 2 bases and the V segment lost 6 bases, leaving 9 bases of the junction unmatched. CDR3 DNA sequence: TGTGCCAGCAGACACAATCTAGCGGGGGCAAACACCGGGGAGCTGTTTTTT. Translation: CASRHNLAGANTGELFF.

The V gene is TRBV30, the J gene TRBJ2-1; TRBD2 agrees at 12 bases. The trim removed 5 bases at V and 0 bases at J, leaving 2 bases unmatched. The CDR3 consists of 15 residues. Germline lookup yields CDR1 GTSNPN and CDR2 SVGIG (reference sequence). CDR3 sequence (DNA): TGTGCCTGGCAGACTAGCGGGAGCTCCTACAATGAGCAGTTCTTC. This sequence encodes CAWQTSGSSYNEQFF.

The J gene is TRBJ1-1, the V gene TRBV5-1; D may be TRBD1 (6 bases). The germline V and J ends were trimmed by 6 bases and 4 bases, with 16 bases remaining between them. This CDR3 contains 14 residues. Germline loops: CDR1 SGHRS, CDR2 YFSETQ. The CDR3 bases are TGCGCCAGCACCCTGCAGGGAGGGGGCACTGAAGCTTTCTTT. Residues: CASTLQGGGTEAFF.

The chain combines TRBV5-3 with TRBJ2-1, with D maybe TRBD1 (6 bases). TRBV5-3 is noted as an ORF with a role that remains uncertain. This CDR3 spans 15 amino acids. Trimming cost V 4 bases and J 5 bases, with 16 bases left between them. The CDR3 region has the DNA TGTGCCAGAAGCACAGGGCCGGAGTGCGACAATGAGCAGTTCTTC. It codes for CARSTGPECDNEQFF.

V gene TRBV2 combines with J gene TRBJ2-7; D is unclear. Trimming removed 3 bases from V and 1 base from J, with 7 bases in between. The CDR3 is 13 residues long. From germline, CDR1 is SNHLY and CDR2 FYNNEI. CDR3 bases: TGTGCCAGCAGTGAGAGCGCGTCCTACGAGCAGTACTTC. Its translation is CASSESASYEQYF. Looking up the rest from reference TRBV2 and TRBJ2-7 gives the full variable domain: EPEVTQTPSHQVTQMGQEVILRCVPISNHLYFYWYRQILGQKVEFLVSFYNNEISEKSEIFDDQFSVERPDGSNFTLKIRSTKLEDSAMYFCASSESASYEQYFGPGTRLTVT.

V is TRBV5-1 and J is TRBJ1-4, with TRBD1 identical over 7 bases. The germline V gene encodes CDR1 SGHRS and CDR2 YFSETQ. J lost 7 bases, V lost 4 bases, and 10 bases had no gene match. The CDR3 covers 15 residues. This CDR3 is CASSGRGGASEKLFF. DNA of the CDR3: TGCGCCAGCAGCGGCAGAGGGGGCGCGTCTGAAAAACTGTTTTTT.

This clone was seen once. The chain recombines TRBV7-9 with TRBJ1-5; TRBD1 matches at 7 bases. V shed 4 bases and J 4 bases; nucleotides not matched to a gene: 1. The CDR3 is 13 amino acids. CDR1 is SEHNR and CDR2 is FQNEAQ in the germline V gene (reference sequence). This CDR3 reads CASSSTGNQPQHF. CDR3 in DNA: TGTGCCAGCAGCTCGACAGGGAATCAGCCCCAGCATTTT.

This clone was observed a few times. The rearrangement joins TRBV2 to TRBJ1-4, with 7 bases identical to TRBD1. V dropped 5 bases and J dropped 0; count of bases not matched to a gene: 6. The CDR3 contains 16 residues. CDR1 is SNHLY and CDR2 is FYNNEI in the germline V gene. CDR3 protein: CASSYGTVATNEKLFF. CDR3 DNA sequence: TGTGCCAGCAGTTATGGGACAGTTGCAACTAATGAAAAACTGTTTTTT. Looking up the rest from reference TRBV2 and TRBJ1-4 gives the full variable domain: EPEVTQTPSHQVTQMGQEVILRCVPISNHLYFYWYRQILGQKVEFLVSFYNNEISEKSEIFDDQFSVERPDGSNFTLKIRSTKLEDSAMYFCASSYGTVATNEKLFFGSGTQLSVL.

The chain couples TRBV10-3 to TRBJ2-7, with D perhaps matching TRBD1 (5 bases). The CDR3 totals 13 residues. Germline-derived CDR1 and CDR2 are ENHRY and SYGVKD. V lost 2 bases and J lost 2, with 7 bases in between. The CDR3 nucleotides are TGTGCCATCAGTGAGGGACACGCCTACGAGCAGTACTTC. This gives the protein CAISEGHAYEQYF.

A remark on this clone: A read error may account for a junction end that differs from germline. The chain uses TRBV18 and TRBJ2-3, with a tentative D call TRBD1 (5 bases). CDR3 size: 13 residues. Germline loops: CDR1 KGHSH, CDR2 LQKENI. The chain's CDR3 is CASSPHPTDTQCF. CDR3 sequence (DNA): TGTGCCAGCTCACCACATCCGACAGATACGCAGTGTTTT.